A selection of T cell receptor beta chains follows, all from one sample in a study of cytomegalovirus exposure and HLA in healthy donors. Repertoires were generated with immunoSEQ multiplex PCR, while TCRdb's copy carries only in-frame clones and drops some. The sample has a few hundred thousand clones; 65% to 85% are singletons. Sequenced: PBMCs. The origin of the receptors is a woman in her twenties or thirties in good health and CMV-seronegative. Each CDR3 is given with its conserved first and last residue. The order of the fields is J gene, V gene, CDR3 length, D gene, clone size, CDR3 protein, CDR3 DNA. D genes are given only for firm matches. Clone size is not always given. Where it is, it says once, few, many or a class for expanded clones.

TRBJ1-5,TRBV2,9,NA,NA,CASIQPQHF,TGTGCCAGCATACAGCCCCAGCATTTT
TRBJ1-2,TRBV6-5,13,NA,NA,CASSTNRIYGYTF,TGTGCCAGCAGTACCAACAGGATCTATGGCTACACCTTC
TRBJ1-6,TRBV5-6,16,NA,NA,CASSLAPTVYNSPLHF,TGTGCCAGCAGCTTGGCACCGACAGTCTATAATTCACCCCTCCACTTT
TRBJ1-3,TRBV6-5,15,NA,NA,CASTPGGISGNTIYF,TGTGCCAGCACCCCGGGGGGAATCTCTGGAAACACCATATATTTT
TRBJ1-1,TRBV27,15,NA,NA,CASSLYSPMNTEAFF,TGTGCCAGCAGTTTATACAGTCCAATGAACACTGAAGCTTTCTTT
TRBJ2-7,TRBV30,13,NA,once,CAWTSGNTYEQYF,TGTGCCTGGACGTCAGGGAATACCTACGAGCAGTACTTC
TRBJ2-3,TRBV5-1,15,NA,NA,CASSLGTTNTDTQYF,TGCGCCAGCAGCTTGGGGACTACAAACACAGATACGCAGTATTTT
TRBJ2-7,TRBV5-4,18,NA,NA,CASSLGAGGQFISYEQYF,TGTGCCAGCAGCTTGGGGGCCGGCGGACAATTTATTTCCTACGAGCAGTACTTC
TRBJ2-4,TRBV5-6,13,NA,few,CASSLLAKNIQYF,TGTGCCAGCAGCCTCCTTGCCAAAAACATTCAGTACTTC
TRBJ1-6,TRBV30,16,NA,NA,CAWKLSGTRSNSPLHF,TGTGCCTGGAAGCTGTCAGGAACAAGGTCCAATTCACCCCTCCACTTT
TRBJ2-3,TRBV15,14,NA,NA,CATSRVGVADTQYF,TGTGCCACCAGCAGAGTAGGGGTTGCAGATACGCAGTATTTT
TRBJ1-2,TRBV5-1,13,TRBD1,NA,CASTSQGAYGYTF,TGCGCCAGCACTAGCCAGGGGGCTTATGGCTACACCTTC
TRBJ1-5,TRBV6-5,15,NA,NA,CASRRSTVLDQPQHF,TGTGCCAGCAGGCGTTCTACGGTACTTGATCAGCCCCAGCATTTT
TRBJ1-2,TRBV5-8,15,TRBD1,NA,CASRKNRGPNYGYTF,TGTGCCAGCAGAAAAAACAGGGGGCCTAACTATGGCTACACCTTC
TRBJ1-5,TRBV28,14,TRBD1,NA,CASSQDRVNQPQHF,TGTGCCAGCAGCCAAGACAGGGTCAATCAGCCCCAGCATTTT
TRBJ2-7,TRBV20-1,11,NA,NA,CSATRYYEQYF,TGCAGTGCCACGAGGTACTACGAGCAGTACTTC
TRBJ1-5,TRBV6-5,15,TRBD1,few,CASSRTGPGNQPQHF,TGTGCCAGCAGTCGGACAGGGCCGGGCAATCAGCCCCAGCATTTT
TRBJ2-5,TRBV5-6,15,TRBD2,NA,CASSLGEREEETQYF,TGTGCCAGCAGCTTGGGTGAGCGGGAGGAGGAGACCCAGTACTTC
TRBJ2-2,TRBV4-1,18,TRBD1,NA,CASSQEGYRGLVAGELFF,TGCGCCAGCAGCCAAGAAGGGTACAGGGGGTTAGTAGCCGGGGAGCTGTTTTTT
TRBJ2-1,TRBV7-2,14,TRBD2,NA,CASRWGRATNEQFF,TGTGCCAGCAGGTGGGGGAGGGCCACCAATGAGCAGTTCTTC
TRBJ2-2,TRBV14,15,NA,NA,CASSQRSGGTGELFF,TGTGCCAGCAGCCAACGGTCTGGCGGGACCGGGGAGCTGTTTTTT
TRBJ1-4,TRBV5-1,13,NA,NA,CASSLGAFEKLFF,TGCGCCAGCAGCTTGGGAGCTTTCGAAAAACTGTTTTTT
TRBJ2-1,TRBV11-3,15,NA,NA,CASSFLAGGYNEQFF,TGTGCCAGCAGCTTCCTAGCTGGGGGGTACAATGAGCAGTTCTTC
TRBJ2-7,TRBV19,14,NA,few,CASSPGTFTYEQYF,TGTGCCAGTAGTCCCGGGACTTTTACCTACGAGCAGTACTTC
TRBJ1-1,TRBV5-1,15,TRBD1,NA,CASSFPGQGVTEAFF,TGCGCCAGCAGCTTTCCGGGACAGGGGGTCACTGAAGCTTTCTTT
TRBJ2-7,TRBV29-1,13,NA,few,CSVGSWGSYEQYF,TGCAGCGTTGGGTCGTGGGGCTCCTACGAGCAGTACTTC
TRBJ1-4,TRBV28,14,NA,NA,CASSPRGVDEKLFF,TGTGCCAGCAGTCCCCGGGGGGTAGATGAAAAACTGTTTTTT
TRBJ1-1,TRBV5-3,16,TRBD1,NA,CARGWGQGPSSTEAFF,TGTGCCAGAGGTTGGGGACAGGGGCCCTCTAGCACTGAAGCTTTCTTT
TRBJ1-6,TRBV6-6,16,TRBD1,NA,CASSYRTGTGASPLHF,TGTGCCAGCAGTTATCGAACAGGGACAGGGGCTTCACCCCTCCACTTT
TRBJ2-7,TRBV25-1,12,NA,NA,CASSDWGREQYF,TGTGCCAGCAGTGATTGGGGGCGCGAGCAGTACTTC
TRBJ1-6,TRBV5-1,16,NA,NA,CASSLAGSSSYSPLHF,TGCGCCAGCAGCCTTGCAGGCAGTTCGAGCTATTCACCCCTCCACTTT
TRBJ2-7,TRBV7-9,18,TRBD2,once,CASSLVGGRHHERYEQYF,TGTGCCAGCAGCTTAGTGGGCGGGAGGCACCACGAACGCTACGAGCAGTACTTC
TRBJ2-3,TRBV5-1,15,NA,NA,CASSLEGVGTDTQYF,TGCGCCAGCAGCTTGGAAGGGGTCGGCACAGATACGCAGTATTTT
TRBJ2-1,TRBV27,15,TRBD2,NA,CASSPIAGRNNEQFF,TGTGCCAGCAGCCCCATAGCGGGAAGAAACAATGAGCAGTTCTTC
TRBJ2-1,TRBV27,14,NA,few,CASSVRAAKGEQFF,TGTGCCAGCAGCGTCAGGGCCGCAAAGGGTGAGCAGTTCTTC
TRBJ2-5,TRBV27,14,NA,NA,CASSLLEGVGTQYF,TGTGCCAGCAGTTTACTTGAGGGGGTCGGGACCCAGTACTTC
TRBJ1-1,TRBV6-1,14,NA,few,CASSSDRGDTEAFF,TGTGCCAGCAGCTCGGACAGAGGGGACACTGAAGCTTTCTTT
TRBJ2-3,TRBV19,12,NA,few,CASSINTDTQYF,TGTGCCAGTAGTATTAACACAGATACGCAGTATTTT
TRBJ1-2,TRBV4-1,14,NA,once,CASSQEVVNYGYPF,TGCGCCAGCAGCCAAGAGGTCGTTAACTATGGCTACCCCTTC
TRBJ2-7,TRBV19,14,NA,NA,CASRLGQWDNEQYF,TGTGCCAGTAGGTTAGGACAGTGGGATAACGAGCAGTACTTC
TRBJ2-1,TRBV28,15,TRBD2,NA,CASRLAGGPYNEQFF,TGTGCCAGCAGGTTAGCGGGAGGGCCCTACAATGAGCAGTTCTTC
TRBJ2-7,TRBV6-6,11,NA,few,CASIELGEQYF,TGTGCCAGCATCGAACTCGGCGAGCAGTACTTC
TRBJ1-4,TRBV15,16,NA,NA,CATSRDPRGYNEKLFF,TGTGCCACCAGCAGAGACCCCAGGGGATATAATGAAAAACTGTTTTTT
TRBJ2-7,TRBV30,11,NA,NA,CAWSPGYEQYF,TGTGCCTGGAGTCCAGGCTACGAGCAGTACTTC
TRBJ2-5,TRBV15,16,TRBD2,once,CATRGGTSGRSETQYF,TGTGCCACCAGAGGCGGGACTAGCGGGAGGTCGGAGACCCAGTACTTC
TRBJ1-4,TRBV12-5,16,TRBD1,once,CASGFRLGTGLEKLFF,TGTGCTAGTGGTTTTCGCCTCGGGACAGGGCTTGAAAAACTGTTTTTT
TRBJ2-7,TRBV5-1,12,TRBD1,NA,CASSLTGVEQYF,TGCGCCAGCAGCTTGACAGGGGTCGAGCAGTACTTC
TRBJ2-4,TRBV19,15,NA,NA,CASSKGGDFKNIQYF,TGTGCCAGTAGTAAAGGGGGGGATTTCAAAAACATTCAGTACTTC
TRBJ2-7,TRBV4-1,15,TRBD2,NA,CASSSRTGGSYEQYF,TGCGCCAGCAGCTCCCGGACGGGGGGGTCCTACGAGCAGTACTTC
TRBJ1-1,TRBV6-5,15,NA,NA,CASSYGGAVVSEAFF,TGTGCCAGCAGTTACGGGGGGGCGGTGGTCTCTGAAGCTTTCTTT
TRBJ1-1,TRBV27,16,TRBD1,NA,CASGHDRAWANTEAFF,TGTGCCAGCGGGCACGACAGGGCTTGGGCTAACACTGAAGCTTTCTTT
TRBJ1-1,TRBV7-9,15,NA,NA,CASSLLSGLNTEAFF,TGTGCCAGCAGCTTACTTTCCGGGTTGAACACTGAAGCTTTCTTT
TRBJ2-5,TRBV27,14,TRBD1,few,CASSSTGWVETQYF,TGTGCCAGCAGTTCGACAGGGTGGGTGGAGACCCAGTACTTC